These 31 T cell receptor beta chains originate from one sample sequenced in a study of blood T cell repertoires in COVID-19. Produced via immunoSEQ multiplex PCR; TCRdb's table is partial and in-frame only. The sample lists tens of thousands of clones, roughly 82% occurring once. The sequencing sample was made of peripheral blood. These receptors were taken from a human donor in a cohort sampled during active COVID-19.

V and J are TRBV7-8 and TRBJ1-4, with TRBD1 identical over 7 bases. The germline V gene encodes CDR1 SGHVS and CDR2 FQNEAQ. V was pared by 5 bases and J by 3 bases, with 6 bases of the junction left unmatched. The CDR3 extends over 15 amino acids. CDR3 sequence: CASSPQGMPNEKLFF. CDR3 coding DNA: TGTGCCAGCAGCCCACAGGGGATGCCTAATGAAAAACTGTTTTTT.

J is TRBJ1-1 and V is TRBV25-1; weak D call: TRBD1 (5 bases). The V gene lost 6 bases and the J gene lost 1 base, with 15 bases spanning the gap. This CDR3 has 15 amino acids. CDR1 is MGHDK, CDR2 SYGVNS, per germline. The CDR3 spells CASRLAGGGNTEAFF. CDR3 sequence (DNA): TGTGCCAGCAGGCTCGCCGGGGGGGGGAACACTGAAGCTTTCTTT.

The chain links TRBV21-1 to TRBJ2-2; the table names TRBD1, a call not compared with the DNA. TRBV21-1 has pseudogene status. The CDR3 is made up of 14 amino acids. The CDR3 loop reads CASRTGGNTGELFF. The CDR3 bases are TGTGCCAGCAGGACAGGGGGCAACACCGGGGAGCTGTTTTTT.

The CDR3 DNA sequence: TGTGCCAGCAGCTCGGAGGGGGCCAAAAACATTCAGTACTTC. Translated, it gives CASSSEGAKNIQYF. V is TRBV5-4 and J is TRBJ2-4, with D perhaps TRBD2 (6 bases). Trimming stripped 3 bases from V and 1 base from J, with 8 bases between. CDR1 is SGHNT, CDR2 YYREEE, per germline (reference sequence). The CDR3 consists of 14 residues.

The rearrangement joins TRBV6-5 to TRBJ1-2; D is possibly TRBD1 (6 bases). CDR3 size: 14 residues. Germline V lookup: CDR1 MNHEY, CDR2 SVGAGI. The ends were cut back, 7 bases at V and 0 bases at J, with 12 bases in the middle. CDR3: CASIQRDTNYGYTF. For the CDR3, the DNA is TGTGCCAGCATCCAGAGGGACACTAACTATGGCTACACCTTC.

V usage is TRBV18 and J usage is TRBJ2-5; 7 positions agree with TRBD1. CDR1 KGHSH and CDR2 LQKENI come from the germline V gene. Trimming removed 6 bases from V and 4 bases from J; junction bases left unmatched: 8. CDR3 length: 14 amino acids. The CDR3 region has the DNA TGTGCCAGCTCCTCAAGCCGGGACAGAGAGACCCAGTACTTC. Residues: CASSSSRDRETQYF.

This sequence joins TRBV5-1 and TRBJ1-1, with D uncertain. V was trimmed by 0 bases and J by 0 bases, leaving 9 bases between them. CDR1 SGHRS and CDR2 YFSETQ come from the germline V gene. The CDR3 has 15 amino acids. The CDR3 here is CASSLVSGMNTEAFF. In nucleotides, the CDR3 is TGCGCCAGCAGCTTGGTTTCAGGCATGAACACTGAAGCTTTCTTT.

The chain couples TRBV5-8 to TRBJ1-5, with D possibly matching TRBD1 (6 bases). CDR1 and CDR2 (germline): SGHTS, YDEGEE. V gave up 4 bases and J gave up 6 bases, with 20 bases separating them. This CDR3 contains 16 residues. CDR3 sequence: CASSPRTTGKLQPQHF. CDR3 in DNA: TGTGCCAGCAGCCCCAGGACGACAGGAAAGCTTCAGCCCCAGCATTTT.

This chain links TRBV27 with TRBJ1-2; 7 bases are shared with TRBD1. CDR1 is MNHEY and CDR2 is SMNVEV in the germline V gene (reference sequence). The CDR3 consists of 13 residues. Trimming at V came to 4 bases and at J to 4 bases, leaving 3 bases not matched to a gene. The DNA of the CDR3 is TGTGCCAGCAGTTACAGACAGGGCTATGGCTACACCTTC. Its translation: CASSYRQGYGYTF.

A few counts support this clone. V and J are TRBV7-2 and TRBJ2-1, with 7 bases lining up with TRBD2. V lost 5 bases and J lost 4; bases outside the gene matches: 5. This CDR3 comprises 14 residues. Germline CDR1 SGHTA, CDR2 FQGNSA. CDR3 nucleotide sequence: TGTGCCAGCAGCCCATCCGGGGGGTACAATGAGCAGTTCTTC. Its protein is CASSPSGGYNEQFF. Filled out from reference TRBV7-2 and TRBJ2-1, the complete variable domain reads GAGVSQSPSNKVTEKGKDVELRCDPISGHTALYWYRQSLGQGLEFLIYFQGNSAPDKSGLPSDRFSAERTGGSVSTLTIQRTQQEDSAVYLCASSPSGGYNEQFFGPGTRLTVL.

A few counts support this clone. The V call is TRBV19, the J call TRBJ2-7, with TRBD1 matching over 10 bases. Germline assignment: CDR1 LNHDA and CDR2 SQIVND (reference sequence). The CDR3 runs to 14 residues. Losses at the gene ends were 4 bases for V and 6 bases for J; bases not matched to a gene: 6. The CDR3 loop reads CASSTGTGASEQYF. CDR3 nucleotides: TGTGCCAGTAGTACCGGGACAGGGGCATCCGAGCAGTACTTC.

This clone was detected a few times. The rearrangement links TRBV29-1 to TRBJ2-1; 10 nucleotides agree with TRBD2. The germline V gene has CDR1 SQVTM and CDR2 ANQGSEA. Trimming at V came to 6 bases and at J to 4 bases, leaving 6 bases not matched to a gene. This CDR3 has 14 residues. The CDR3 loop is CSVAGLANYNEQFF. DNA of the CDR3: TGCAGCGTAGCGGGACTAGCGAATTACAATGAGCAGTTCTTC.

The rearrangement uses TRBV10-1 and TRBJ1-1; possible D gene TRBD1, 6 bases. Germline CDR1 reads WNHNN; CDR2 reads SYGVQD (reference sequence). The CDR3 is 15 amino acids. V was clipped by 3 bases and J by 1 base, with 12 bases between them. The DNA for the CDR3 is TGCGCCAGCAGTGAAACGCGACAGGCGAACACTGAAGCTTTCTTT. Its translation: CASSETRQANTEAFF.

The chain joins TRBV6-5 to TRBJ2-5; TRBD2 matches 10 bases. CDR3 length equals 14 residues. J was trimmed by 0 bases and V by 10 bases; bases with no gene match: 5. Germline CDR1 and CDR2: MNHEY and SVGAGI. CDR3 residues: CATNSGGNQETQYF. CDR3 bases: TGTGCCACCAATAGCGGGGGGAACCAAGAGACCCAGTACTTC.

This rearrangement joins TRBV19 to TRBJ2-3; maybe TRBD2 (5 bases). V lost 4 bases and J lost 2, with 13 bases in between. The CDR3 extends over 15 amino acids. Per the germline V gene, CDR1 is LNHDA and CDR2 is SQIVND (reference sequence). CDR3 in amino acids: CASSTGGFDTDTQYF. The CDR3 bases are TGTGCCAGTAGTACTGGCGGGTTTGACACAGATACGCAGTATTTT.

The chain joins TRBV6-6 to TRBJ1-6; 8 positions match TRBD1. Germline values: CDR1 MNHNY, CDR2 SVGAGI (reference sequence). The CDR3 has 14 amino acids. The trim removed 7 bases at V and 9 bases at J, leaving 8 bases unmatched. The CDR3 nucleotides are TGTGCCAGCACCGAGACAGGGGTGGGTTCACCCCTCCACTTT. Protein: CASTETGVGSPLHF.

DNA of the CDR3: TGTGCCAGCAGCTTGGTCGGTTACGAGCAGTACTTC. Translating gives CASSLVGYEQYF. The chain couples TRBV5-4 to TRBJ2-7, with D unclear. The CDR3 loop spans 12 amino acids. Germline V gene sequence: CDR1 SGHNT, CDR2 YYREEE (reference sequence). Trimming stripped 0 bases from V and 4 bases from J, with 5 bases between.

The V and J genes are TRBV19 and TRBJ1-1, with TRBD1 matching 7 bases. Germline V gene lookup returns CDR1 LNHDA and CDR2 SQIVND (reference sequence). CDR3 length: 15 amino acids. Trimming at V came to 10 bases and at J to 1 base, leaving 12 bases not matched to a gene. CDR3 sequence: CATSKTWDRNTEAFF. In nucleotides, the CDR3 is TGTGCCACCTCAAAAACCTGGGACAGGAACACTGAAGCTTTCTTT.

CDR3 DNA sequence: TGTGCCAGCAGCCAGAGACAGGGGGCCTATGGCTACACCTTC. Encoded protein: CASSQRQGAYGYTF. The chain recombines TRBV3-1 (or the pseudogene TRBV3-2) with TRBJ1-2, with 10 bases fitting TRBD1. With V trimmed by 3 bases and J by 4 bases, 2 bases remained unmatched. CDR1 LGHDT and CDR2 YNNKEL come from the germline V gene (reference sequence). The CDR3 totals 14 residues.

The chain recombines TRBV5-4 with TRBJ2-7; 9 bases fit TRBD2. The CDR3 runs to 15 residues. Germline lookup yields CDR1 SGHNT and CDR2 YYREEE (reference sequence). The V gene end was trimmed by 4 bases and the J gene end by 0 bases; junction bases not matched to a gene: 5. CDR3 amino acids: CASSQGLANSYEQYF. The CDR3 region has the DNA TGTGCCAGCAGCCAAGGACTAGCGAACTCCTACGAGCAGTACTTC.

The V call is TRBV19, the J call TRBJ1-5; D gene uncertain. Germline lookup yields CDR1 LNHDA and CDR2 SQIVND (reference sequence). Trimming pared 5 bases from V and 0 bases from J, leaving 14 bases between. The CDR3 length is 16 residues. This CDR3 reads CASSPPAVGSNQPQHF. The CDR3 DNA follows: TGTGCCAGTAGTCCCCCCGCGGTCGGTAGCAATCAGCCCCAGCATTTT.

The chain couples TRBV19 to TRBJ2-4; 10 nucleotides agree with TRBD2. Per the germline V gene, CDR1 is LNHDA and CDR2 is SQIVND (reference sequence). The CDR3 loop spans 13 amino acids. The junction had 1 base not matched to a gene; V was cut back by 5 bases and J by 6 bases. The CDR3 here is CASSVAGGNIQYF. CDR3 sequence (DNA): TGTGCCAGTAGTGTAGCGGGGGGAAACATTCAGTACTTC.

This chain joins TRBV19 and TRBJ2-1; D unresolved. Trimming cost V 3 bases and J 0 bases, with 9 bases left between them. The CDR3 covers 15 residues. Germline CDR1 is LNHDA and CDR2 is SQIVND (reference sequence). The CDR3 DNA reads TGTGCCAGTAGTATGAGTCGAAGCTCCTACAATGAGCAGTTCTTC. Protein product: CASSMSRSSYNEQFF.

The genes are TRBV15 and TRBJ2-7; D is possibly TRBD1 (5 bases). The CDR3 has 14 amino acids. V was pared by 2 bases and J by 2 bases, with 10 bases between. The germline gives CDR1 LNHNV, CDR2 YYDKDF (reference sequence). For the CDR3, the DNA is TGTGCCACCAGCAGACCTGACAGAGCCTACGAGCAGTACTTC. It encodes CATSRPDRAYEQYF.

The chain carries TRBV7-6 and TRBJ1-5; D is unclear. The V end lost 3 bases, the J end lost 0 bases, and 3 bases lay between the germline ends. Per the germline V gene, CDR1 is SGHVS and CDR2 is FNYEAQ. The CDR3 runs 13 residues. As DNA, the CDR3 is TGTGCCAGCAGCTTCAGTAGCAATCAGCCCCAGCATTTT. Its protein is CASSFSSNQPQHF. Full variable domain (outside the CDR3, taken from reference TRBV7-6 and TRBJ1-5): GAGVSQSPRYKVTKRGQDVALRCDPISGHVSLYWYRQALGQGPEFLTYFNYEAQQDKSGLPNDRFSAERPEGSISTLTIQRTEQRDSAMYRCASSFSSNQPQHFGDGTRLSIL.

This clone occurred once. This chain joins TRBV28 and TRBJ1-2, with TRBD1 as a possible D gene (6 bases). The ends were cut back, 3 bases at V and 8 bases at J, with 16 bases in the middle. Looked up from germline, CDR1 is MDHEN and CDR2 is SYDVKM. The length of the CDR3 is 14 residues. Here the CDR3 reads CASSLKVGGAGYTF. The CDR3 DNA sequence: TGTGCCAGCAGTTTGAAGGTTGGGGGGGCGGGCTACACCTTC.

This sequence joins TRBV6-2 or TRBV6-3 and TRBJ1-2, with D possibly TRBD1 on 6 matching bases. The V gene's germline CDR1 is MNHEY and CDR2 SVGEGT. V lost 0 bases and J 4 bases, leaving 12 bases between the germline ends. This CDR3 has 15 residues. CDR3 sequence: CASSYSVQGSYGYTF. The CDR3 DNA sequence: TGTGCCAGCAGTTACTCGGTACAGGGCTCCTATGGCTACACCTTC.

V and J are TRBV18 and TRBJ2-7; maybe TRBD1 (6 bases). V lost 5 bases to trimming and J lost 3 bases, with 17 bases between them. Germline V gives CDR1 KGHSH, CDR2 LQKENI. The length of the CDR3 is 15 residues. CDR3 region: CASSDFQGSGYEQYF. CDR3 nucleotide sequence: TGTGCCAGCTCAGATTTCCAGGGGTCCGGCTACGAGCAGTACTTC. The whole variable domain, remainder taken from reference TRBV18 and TRBJ2-7, is NAGVMQNPRHLVRRRGQEARLRCSPMKGHSHVYWYRQLPEEGLKFMVYLQKENIIDESGMPKERFSAEFPKEGPSILRIQQVVRGDSAAYFCASSDFQGSGYEQYFGPGTRLTVT.

A single count supports this clone. An end of the junction differs from the germline gene, which may be a read error. The chain recombines TRBV27 with TRBJ2-7; TRBD2 is a possible D gene (5 bases). The length of the CDR3 is 15 residues. Germline loops: CDR1 MNHEY, CDR2 SMNVEV (reference sequence). CDR3 loop: CASRRVAASSDEQYF. CDR3 nucleotide sequence: TGTGCCAGCAGGCGAGTGGCGGCTAGCTCCGACGAGCAGTACTTC.

The chain carries TRBV19 and TRBJ2-2, with TRBD2 identical over 9 bases. Germline V lookup: CDR1 LNHDA, CDR2 SQIVND (reference sequence). This CDR3 comprises 13 residues. The CDR3 region has the DNA TGTGCAACCGCTCAGCGGGGGGTAGGGGAGCTGTTTTTT. Its protein product is CATAQRGVGELFF.

The chain recombines TRBV6-2 or TRBV6-3 with TRBJ2-5; 7 bases are shared with TRBD1. Germline V CDR1 and CDR2: MNHEY, SVGEGT. V lost 5 bases and J lost 2; bases outside the gene matches: 5. This CDR3 has 14 residues. CDR3 DNA sequence: TGTGCCAGCAGTACACAGGGGTGGCAAGAGACCCAGTACTTC. Its translation: CASSTQGWQETQYF.